Following are 29 T cell receptor beta chains from one sample sequenced in a study of T cells in Graves' hyperthyroidism and ophthalmopathy. Amplified TCR beta CDR3 regions derived from RNA transcripts. The TCR CDR3 first-round RT-PCR relied on the HTBI primer set. TCRdb re-analysed the multiplex PCR reads in MiXCR, keeping a single row per CDR3 protein. The sample records around 760,000 distinct CDR3 sequences, over 35% being singletons. Input material: blood. Receptor source: a woman in her thirties or forties with Graves' hyperthyroidism.

The chain uses TRBV2 and TRBJ2-7; D may correspond to TRBD1 or TRBD2 (6 bases each). The DNA matches TRBJ2-1 better at its end, which makes the J call doubtful. This CDR3 is 14 amino acids long. Germline CDR1 and CDR2: SNHLY and FYNNEI. As DNA, the CDR3 is TGTGCCAGCAGGACAGGTTCGGGGGCCAATGAGCAGTTCTTC. Protein: CASRTGSGANEQFF.

This clonotype was found many times. This chain uses TRBV3-1 with TRBJ1-3, with unresolved D. The V and J ends lost 1 base and 2 bases respectively, with 6 bases between them. This CDR3 spans 14 amino acids. Germline values: CDR1 LGHDT, CDR2 YNNKEL (reference sequence). CDR3: CASSQGTAGNTIYF. The CDR3 bases are TGTGCCAGCAGCCAAGGGACCGCTGGAAACACCATATATTTT.

This clonotype was picked up a small number of times. The chain links TRBV7-8 to TRBJ2-7, with 12 bases aligning to TRBD1. The tail of the sequence fits TRBJ2-5 better, so the J call may be wrong. The CDR3 has 16 residues. Germline V lookup: CDR1 SGHVS, CDR2 FQNEAQ. For the CDR3, the DNA is TGTGCCAGCAGCTACCGGGGACAGGGGGCCCAAGAGACCCAGTACTTC. This encodes CASSYRGQGAQETQYF.

The rearrangement joins TRBV19 to TRBJ2-6; D is possibly TRBD1 (6 bases). Germline V gene sequence: CDR1 LNHDA, CDR2 SQIVND (reference sequence). CDR3 length: 17 residues. V was cut by 5 bases and J by 2 bases, with 16 bases left in between. The CDR3 DNA reads TGTGCCAGTAGTTGGGCAGGGGCCCTAGCTGGGGCCAACGTCCTGACTTTC. Amino acids: CASSWAGALAGANVLTF.

The chain has TRBV7-9 and TRBJ1-4; D is undetermined. Trimming cost V 2 bases and J 4 bases, with 11 bases left between them. This CDR3 is built from 15 residues. Germline V gives CDR1 SEHNR, CDR2 FQNEAQ (reference sequence). The chain's CDR3 is CASSLQWWGNEKLFF. CDR3 coding DNA: TGTGCCAGCAGCTTACAATGGTGGGGTAATGAAAAACTGTTTTTT.

This clonotype was counted at least ten times. The chain is built from TRBV20-1 and TRBJ1-2; no reliable D call. This CDR3 is built from 11 residues. The V end lost 5 bases, the J end lost 3 bases, and 7 bases lay between the germline ends. In germline, CDR1 is DFQATT, CDR2 SNEGSKA (reference sequence). CDR3 amino acids: CSAQADYGYTF. The DNA of the CDR3 is TGCAGTGCTCAGGCGGACTATGGCTACACCTTC.

This sequence joins TRBV7-2 and TRBJ2-5; 9 bases line up with TRBD2. The junction had 3 bases not matched to a gene; V was cut back by 6 bases and J by 4 bases. This CDR3 has 13 amino acids. Germline lookup yields CDR1 SGHTA and CDR2 FQGNSA. The CDR3 protein is CASRGTSRETQYF. The CDR3 nucleotides read TGTGCCAGCAGAGGGACTAGCCGAGAGACCCAGTACTTC.

The V gene is TRBV7-9, the J gene TRBJ2-2, with D hard to call. The CDR3 has 11 amino acids. CDR1 is SEHNR, CDR2 FQNEAQ, per germline (reference sequence). DNA for the CDR3: TGTGTCAGTCCCGTATCTGGGGAGCTGTTTTTT. It yields the protein CVSPVSGELFF. The entire variable domain, with the rest obtained from reference TRBV7-9 and TRBJ2-2, is as follows: DTGVSQNPRHKITKRGQNVTFRCDPISEHNRLYWYRQTLGQGPEFLTYFQNEAQLEKSRLLSDRFSAERPKGSFSTLEIQRTEQGDSAMYLCVSPVSGELFFGEGSRLTVL.

This clonotype was detected many times. The gene calls are TRBV7-2 and TRBJ2-7; D may be TRBD2 (5 bases). V was clipped by 5 bases and J by 6 bases, with 20 bases between them. CDR1 and CDR2 (germline): SGHTA, FQGNSA. This CDR3 is built from 15 residues. The CDR3 DNA follows: TGTGCCAGCAGCCCCGAGCGCGGGTTTGTCGGCGAGCAGTACTTC. This gives the protein CASSPERGFVGEQYF.

The V gene is TRBV20-1, the J gene TRBJ2-5; 11 nucleotides align to TRBD2. Germline CDR1 reads DFQATT; CDR2 reads SNEGSKA (reference sequence). Unmatched junction bases numbered 16, after V lost 5 bases and J lost 11 bases. The CDR3 has 15 amino acids. The CDR3 DNA reads TGCAGTGCTTCCGTCCGACTAGCGGGGACAGATACGCAGTACTTC. Amino acids: CSASVRLAGTDTQYF.

This clonotype was counted between two and nine times. This rearrangement joins TRBV15 to TRBJ2-7; 7 bases map to TRBD2. The germline V gene encodes CDR1 LNHNV and CDR2 YYDKDF (reference sequence). This CDR3 is 16 amino acids long. J was trimmed by 7 bases and V by 0 bases; bases with no gene match: 12. As DNA, the CDR3 is TGTGCCACCAGCAGAGATCGGTCGGCGGGAGCAGGGGAGCAGTACTTC. Its translation: CATSRDRSAGAGEQYF.

The V and J genes are TRBV7-2 and TRBJ1-5; D is ambiguous. Germline V gene lookup returns CDR1 SGHTA and CDR2 FQGNSA. This CDR3 comprises 15 residues. Trimming removed 5 bases at V and 0 bases at J, with 11 bases between. This CDR3 is CASSLLSDSNQPQHF. The CDR3 DNA is TGTGCCAGCAGCCTTCTCTCCGATAGCAATCAGCCCCAGCATTTT.

This clonotype has more than one count but fewer than ten. The CDR3 region is CASSGTGGLNEQFF. The DNA of the CDR3 is TGTGCCAGCAGCGGGACAGGGGGCTTGAATGAGCAGTTCTTC. The chain uses TRBV11-2 and TRBJ2-6; TRBD1 aligns across 12 bases. TRBJ2-1 explains the end of the DNA better; the J call may be wrong. The CDR3 consists of 14 residues. The germline gives CDR1 SGHAT, CDR2 FQNNGV.

At least ten counts were recorded for this clonotype. The chain uses TRBV13 and TRBJ2-7; 11 bases fit TRBD2. Germline V lookup: CDR1 PRHDT, CDR2 FYEKMQ (reference sequence). The CDR3 sequence is 15 residues long. Losses at the gene ends were 9 bases for V and 8 bases for J; bases not matched to a gene: 15. Here the CDR3 DNA reads TGTGCCAGTGATCTGACCGGGACTAGCGGAGGCAAGCAGTACTTC. This encodes CASDLTGTSGGKQYF.

This clonotype appeared a few times. The chain employs TRBV12-3 or TRBV12-4 and TRBJ1-1; D not certain. CDR3 size: 13 residues. The V end was cut by 6 bases, the J end by 1 base, with 9 bases between. The CDR3 region has the DNA TGTGCCAGCAGGGTTGATAAGAACACTGAAGCTTTCTTT. Amino acids: CASRVDKNTEAFF.

This clonotype was recorded at least ten times. The chain is built from TRBV7-9 and TRBJ1-1; the D gene is possibly TRBD1 (5 bases). The germline CDR1 and CDR2 sequences are SEHNR and FQNEAQ (reference sequence). Trimming removed 5 bases at V and 1 base at J, with 14 bases between. The CDR3 consists of 15 residues. CDR3 region: CASSASGTENTEAFF. In DNA form, the CDR3 reads TGTGCCAGCAGCGCGTCCGGGACTGAGAACACTGAAGCTTTCTTT. Together with reference TRBV7-9 and TRBJ1-1, the CDR3 gives the full variable domain: DTGVSQNPRHKITKRGQNVTFRCDPISEHNRLYWYRQTLGQGPEFLTYFQNEAQLEKSRLLSDRFSAERPKGSFSTLEIQRTEQGDSAMYLCASSASGTENTEAFFGQGTRLTVV.

This sequence joins TRBV10-3 and TRBJ1-1; D gene uncertain. Germline loops: CDR1 ENHRY, CDR2 SYGVKD. The CDR3 spans 16 residues. Trimming left V 10 bases short and J 4 bases short, with 25 bases between. CDR3 sequence: CATRRAGRNMSTEAFF. The CDR3 DNA reads as TGTGCCACCAGGAGGGCGGGCAGAAATATGAGCACTGAAGCTTTCTTT.

There are a few counts of this clonotype. The V gene is TRBV9, the J gene TRBJ2-7; unclear D gene. The CDR3 length is 13 residues. The V end was cut by 4 bases, the J end by 2 bases, with 10 bases between. The germline V gene encodes CDR1 SGDLS and CDR2 YYNGEE. CDR3 region: CASSFEPTYEQYF. CDR3 nucleotides: TGTGCCAGCAGCTTTGAGCCGACCTACGAGCAGTACTTC.

This clonotype came up a few times. The V and J genes are TRBV4-3 and TRBJ1-2; D perhaps matches TRBD1 (5 bases). Per germline, CDR1 LGHNA and CDR2 YSLEER. V shed 4 bases and J shed 1 base, with 10 bases lying between them. The CDR3 runs to 14 residues. CDR3 sequence reads: CASSRGEGNYGYTF. In nucleotides, the CDR3 is TGCGCCAGCAGCCGAGGGGAGGGTAACTATGGCTACACCTTC.

Many counts were recorded for this clonotype. This rearrangement joins TRBV9 to TRBJ2-5, with 8 bases fitting TRBD2. The V gene end was trimmed by 3 bases and the J gene end by 2 bases; junction bases not matched to a gene: 3. The CDR3 runs to 14 residues. Germline V gene lookup returns CDR1 SGDLS and CDR2 YYNGEE. In nucleotides, the CDR3 is TGTGCCAGCAGCGGAACTAGCGGACAAGAGACCCAGTACTTC. Its translation: CASSGTSGQETQYF.

V is TRBV7-8 and J is TRBJ2-7; tentative D call: TRBD1 (6 bases). This CDR3 is 17 amino acids long. V was pared by 3 bases and J by 0 bases, with 18 bases between. Looked up from germline, CDR1 is SGHVS and CDR2 is FQNEAQ. CDR3: CASSLALITGISYEQYF. CDR3 coding DNA: TGTGCCAGCAGCTTGGCTTTGATAACAGGGATCTCCTACGAGCAGTACTTC.

The V call is TRBV20-1, the J call TRBJ2-6, with D hard to call. The CDR3 contains 16 residues. The V end lost 0 bases, the J end lost 2 bases, and 11 bases lay between the germline ends. Germline V gene sequence: CDR1 DFQATT, CDR2 SNEGSKA (reference sequence). The DNA of the CDR3 is TGCAGTGCTAGAGATAGGGCTGACACTGGGGCCAACGTCCTGACTTTC. Translating it yields CSARDRADTGANVLTF.

This clonotype occurred many times. The gene calls are TRBV7-6 and TRBJ1-2; TRBD1 agrees at 7 bases. Germline V gene sequence: CDR1 SGHVS, CDR2 FNYEAQ. This CDR3 contains 13 residues. V shed 5 bases, J shed 4 bases, and the junction held 4 bases outside the gene matches. CDR3 sequence reads: CASSRDSLYGYTF. The CDR3 DNA reads as TGTGCCAGCAGCAGGGACAGTCTCTATGGCTACACCTTC.

In this sample, this clonotype turned up many times. The chain carries TRBV12-3 or TRBV12-4 and TRBJ1-1, with no clear D. V lost 6 bases, J lost 5 bases, and 10 bases lay in between. The CDR3 runs 12 residues. CDR3 coding DNA: TGTGCCAGCAGATGGATAGAGACTGAAGCTTTCTTT. Translating gives CASRWIETEAFF.

V is TRBV7-8 and J is TRBJ1-5, with 7 bases identical to TRBD1. V lost 5 bases to trimming and J lost 7 bases; unmatched junction nucleotides: 17. The CDR3 runs 17 residues. CDR1 is SGHVS, CDR2 FQNEAQ, per germline. The CDR3 DNA reads as TGTGCCAGCAGCCCGTTAAGGACACAGGGGAGCCGCCAGCCCCAGCATTTT. Translation: CASSPLRTQGSRQPQHF.

This clonotype showed up just a few times. The chain uses TRBV5-1 and TRBJ2-7; no clear D. CDR1 SGHRS and CDR2 YFSETQ come from the germline V gene. V lost 0 bases and J lost 0, with 7 bases in between. CDR3 length: 14 amino acids. The CDR3 loop is CASSLGEASYEQYF. DNA for the CDR3: TGCGCCAGCAGCTTGGGCGAGGCCTCCTACGAGCAGTACTTC.

V and J are TRBV9 and TRBJ1-5; the match to TRBD1 covers 10 bases. V gave up 7 bases and J gave up 6 bases; unmatched junction bases: 7. Germline V gene lookup returns CDR1 SGDLS and CDR2 YYNGEE. This CDR3 contains 14 residues. CDR3 sequence reads: CASQDRGTGQPQHF. The CDR3, as DNA: TGTGCCAGCCAGGACAGGGGGACAGGTCAGCCCCAGCATTTT.

CDR3 coding DNA: TGTGCCAGCCATCGAGTAGCGGGGGGGCAAGACGGCACAGATACGCAGTATTTT. This translates into CASHRVAGGQDGTDTQYF. The rearrangement joins TRBV7-9 to TRBJ2-3; 11 bases match TRBD2. The CDR3 totals 18 residues. The trim removed 8 bases at V and 1 base at J, leaving 14 bases unmatched. The germline V gene has CDR1 SEHNR and CDR2 FQNEAQ (reference sequence).

V and J are TRBV2 and TRBJ1-1; D perhaps matches TRBD1 (6 bases). V gave up 1 base and J gave up 5 bases, with 14 bases separating them. The CDR3 is 15 amino acids. Germline-derived CDR1 and CDR2 are SNHLY and FYNNEI. CDR3 residues: CASSEDTGSGTEAFF. The CDR3 coding sequence is TGTGCCAGCAGTGAAGATACAGGGTCAGGAACTGAAGCTTTCTTT.